These T cell receptor beta chains were read from a single sample in a study of blood T cells in healthy people across ages. One entry per CDR3 protein results from TCRdb running MiXCR on the 5' RACE reads. Of approximately 820,000 distinct CDR3 sequences listed, roughly 44% were seen once; the top ten hold roughly 18%. The sequencing sample was made of blood. The receptor set was obtained from a man aged 55 to 70 in good health. The CDR3 runs from the conserved cysteine through the conserved F or W. A D gene is named only where the DNA matches it firmly. The size of a clone is reported for some rows only, either as once, few or many, or as a class for expanded clones.

.	TRBV20-1	TRBJ2-1	.	CSAYTNNEQFF	TGCAGTGCATATACCAACAATGAGCAGTTCTTC
.	TRBV12-3/TRBV12-4	TRBJ1-3	.	CASSFDGGSISGNTIYF	TGTGCCAGCAGTTTTGACGGGGGGTCTATCTCTGGAAACACCATATATTTT
.	TRBV29-1	TRBJ2-4	TRBD2	CSVSNRGRGAAKNIQYF	TGCAGCGTGTCGAACAGAGGGCGGGGGGCAGCCAAAAACATTCAGTACTTC
few	TRBV6-2/TRBV6-3	TRBJ1-2	TRBD1	CASSYTGDRGGYTF	TGTGCCAGCAGTTACACAGGGGACCGGGGAGGCTACACCTTC
.	TRBV20-1	TRBJ1-1	.	CSARAPTGTNTEAFF	TGCAGTGCTAGGGCCCCGACAGGTACCAACACTGAAGCTTTCTTT
.	TRBV19	TRBJ1-2	.	CASSYIGDSAYGYTF	TGTGCCAGTAGTTATATTGGAGACAGCGCGTATGGCTACACCTTC
once	TRBV25-1	TRBJ1-6	.	CASSGYRGLLHF	TGTGCCAGCAGTGGTTACCGGGGCCTACTCCACTTT
.	TRBV20-1	TRBJ1-1	.	CSARPGGTNTEAFF	TGCAGTGCTAGACCCGGGGGGACGAACACTGAAGCTTTCTTT
few	TRBV6-6	TRBJ2-1	TRBD2	CASRTGLAESNEQFF	TGTGCCAGCAGAACGGGACTAGCGGAGAGCAATGAGCAGTTCTTC
.	TRBV20-1	TRBJ1-2	TRBD1	CSARETGGYGYTF	TGCAGTGCTAGAGAAACAGGGGGTTATGGCTACACCTTC
few	TRBV25-1	TRBJ1-2	TRBD1	CASSAGPGGGYTF	TGTGCCAGCAGCGCAGGTCCAGGGGGAGGCTACACCTTC
.	TRBV28	TRBJ2-1	TRBD2	CASQAGGGSYNEQFF	TGTGCCAGCCAGGCGGGCGGGGGGAGTTACAATGAGCAGTTCTTC
few	TRBV12-3/TRBV12-4	TRBJ2-1	.	CASSLAGAAFGEQFF	TGTGCCAGCAGTTTAGCGGGGGCTGCATTTGGGGAGCAGTTCTTC
.	TRBV7-2	TRBJ2-6	.	CASSYPRGAGANALTF	TGTGCCAGCAGCTACCCGAGGGGGGCTGGGGCCAACGCCCTGACTTTC
.	TRBV7-2	TRBJ2-7	.	CASSLSAGDYEQYF	TGTGCCAGCAGCTTATCCGCAGGGGACTACGAGCAGTACTTC
.	TRBV14	TRBJ2-1	.	CASSLRDREQFF	TGTGCCAGCAGCCTTCGGGACCGTGAGCAGTTCTTC
once	TRBV5-1	TRBJ2-4	.	CASSLGARAKNIQYF	TGCGCCAGCAGCTTGGGGGCAAGGGCCAAAAACATTCAGTACTTC
.	TRBV29-1	TRBJ1-1	TRBD1	CSVAYTGGRAEAFF	TGCAGCGTTGCCTATACAGGGGGCAGAGCTGAAGCTTTCTTT
few	TRBV20-1	TRBJ2-7	.	CSAGIGTHIYEQYF	TGCAGTGCGGGGATCGGGACACATATCTACGAGCAGTACTTC
few	TRBV5-1	TRBJ2-1	TRBD2	CASQRYAGGYNEQFF	TGCGCTTCTCAGCGCTACGCGGGGGGGTACAATGAGCAGTTCTTC
few	TRBV20-1	TRBJ2-5	TRBD2	CSARGLAGAFQETQYF	TGCAGTGCTAGAGGACTAGCGGGTGCCTTCCAAGAGACCCAGTACTTC
few	TRBV12-3/TRBV12-4	TRBJ2-1	.	CASSFLTTNEQFF	TGTGCCAGCAGTTTCCTGACGACCAATGAGCAGTTCTTC
.	TRBV7-3	TRBJ2-2	.	CASSLIGRKPQAYTGELFF	TGTGCCAGCAGCTTAATTGGACGGAAACCCCAAGCGTACACCGGGGAGCTGTTTTTT
once	TRBV5-1	TRBJ2-3	.	CASSQRVSGATSTDTQYF	TGCGCCAGCAGCCAGAGGGTTAGTGGAGCCACTAGCACAGATACGCAGTATTTT
.	TRBV29-1	TRBJ1-2	TRBD1	CSVGQGKRSLYGYTF	TGCAGCGTCGGACAGGGGAAACGGTCTCTCTATGGCTACACCTTC
.	TRBV29-1	TRBJ2-1	.	CSVSGGYQETQFF	TGCAGCGTTTCAGGGGGGTACCAAGAGACCCAGTTCTTC
.	TRBV5-1	TRBJ2-1	TRBD2	CASSLRSGLAGNEQFF	TGCGCCAGCAGCTTGAGATCAGGACTAGCGGGCAATGAGCAGTTCTTC
few	TRBV7-2	TRBJ2-3	.	CASSPRQLSTDTQYF	TGTGCCAGCAGCCCACGACAGCTAAGCACAGATACGCAGTATTTT
few	TRBV28	TRBJ1-6	.	CATLRGREIYNSPLHF	TGTGCCACCCTAAGGGGTAGGGAGATCTATAATTCACCCCTCCACTTT
.	TRBV25-1	TRBJ2-7	.	CASSGKGPGEYNEQYF	TGTGCCAGCAGTGGTAAGGGGCCAGGGGAATACAATGAGCAGTACTTC
few	TRBV7-2	TRBJ2-3	TRBD2	CATKKRGSTDTQYF	TGTGCCACAAAGAAGCGGGGGAGCACAGATACGCAGTATTTT
.	TRBV7-9	TRBJ2-1	.	CASSLERLAEQFF	TGTGCCAGCAGCTTAGAACGGCTAGCGGAGCAGTTCTTC
.	TRBV7-9	TRBJ2-1	.	CASSLARTGNNNEQFF	TGTGCCAGCAGCTTAGCCCGGACGGGGAATAACAATGAGCAGTTCTTC
few	TRBV9	TRBJ2-7	.	CASSVASGFSYEQYF	TGTGCCAGCAGCGTAGCGTCAGGTTTTTCCTACGAGCAGTACTTC